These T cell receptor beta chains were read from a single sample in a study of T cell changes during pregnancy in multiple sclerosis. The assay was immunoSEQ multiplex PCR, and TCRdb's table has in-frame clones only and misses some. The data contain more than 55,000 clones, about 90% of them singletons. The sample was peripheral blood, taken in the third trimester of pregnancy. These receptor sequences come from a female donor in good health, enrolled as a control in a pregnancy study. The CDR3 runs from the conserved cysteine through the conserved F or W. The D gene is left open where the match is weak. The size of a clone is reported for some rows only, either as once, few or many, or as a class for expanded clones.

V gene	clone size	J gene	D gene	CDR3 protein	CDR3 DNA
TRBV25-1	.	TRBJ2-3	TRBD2	CASSERAGVTDTQYF	TGTGCCAGCAGTGAGAGAGCGGGAGTCACAGATACGCAGTATTTT
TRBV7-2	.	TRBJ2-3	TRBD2	CASSRRLANADTQYF	TGTGCCAGCAGTCGAAGACTAGCGAATGCAGATACGCAGTATTTT
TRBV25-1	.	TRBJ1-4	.	CASSGAPQGEKLFF	TGTGCCAGCAGTGGGGCACCCCAGGGAGAAAAACTGTTTTTT
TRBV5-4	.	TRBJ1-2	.	CASSLAGHRANYGYTF	TGTGCCAGCAGCTTGGCCGGTCATAGAGCTAACTATGGCTACACCTTC
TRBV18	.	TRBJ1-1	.	CASSLGKGTEAFF	TGTGCCAGCTCTCTGGGGAAGGGGACTGAAGCTTTCTTT
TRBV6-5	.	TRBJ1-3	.	CASSPLGNSGNTIYF	TGTGCCAGCAGTCCTCTGGGCAACTCTGGAAACACCATATATTTT
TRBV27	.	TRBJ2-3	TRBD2	CASSHLAGSSRDTQYF	TGTGCCAGCAGCCACCTAGCGGGGAGTTCTCGTGATACGCAGTATTTT
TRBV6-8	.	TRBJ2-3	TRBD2	CGLGRGGSDTQYF	TGTGGCCTGGGGCGGGGGGGCTCAGATACGCAGTATTTT
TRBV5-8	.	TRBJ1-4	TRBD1	CASSFRTGNEKLFF	TGTGCCAGCAGCTTTCGGACAGGGAATGAAAAACTGTTTTTT
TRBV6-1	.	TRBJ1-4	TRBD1	CASSTLGQDNEKLFF	TGTGCCAGCAGTACCTTAGGACAGGATAATGAAAAACTGTTTTTT
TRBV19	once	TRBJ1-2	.	CASSYTGRPNYGYTF	TGTGCCAGTAGTTACACAGGGCGACCTAACTATGGCTACACCTTC
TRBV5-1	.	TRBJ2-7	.	CASSVTRDSLYEQYF	TGCGCCAGCAGCGTAACCCGGGACTCTCTCTACGAGCAGTACTTC
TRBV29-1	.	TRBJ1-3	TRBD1	CSVGQASGNTIYF	TGCAGCGTCGGACAGGCCTCTGGAAACACCATATATTTT
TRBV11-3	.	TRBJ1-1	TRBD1	CASSLWGQGRGMSNTEAFF	TGTGCCAGCAGCTTATGGGGACAGGGGAGGGGGATGTCGAACACTGAAGCTTTCTTT
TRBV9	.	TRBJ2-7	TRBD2	CASSVEGSGSYEQYF	TGTGCCAGCAGCGTAGAAGGTAGCGGGAGTTACGAGCAGTACTTC
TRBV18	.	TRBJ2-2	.	CASSPRGPGELFF	TGTGCCAGCTCACCAAGGGGCCCCGGGGAGCTGTTTTTT
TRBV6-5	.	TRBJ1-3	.	CASSYTDKTSGNTIYF	TGTGCCAGCAGTTACACGGACAAGACCTCTGGAAACACCATATATTTT
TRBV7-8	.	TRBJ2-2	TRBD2	CASSLSRLAPGELFF	TGTGCCAGCAGCTTATCGCGACTAGCGCCCGGGGAGCTGTTTTTT
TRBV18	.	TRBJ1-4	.	CASSRFRDTANEKLFF	TGTGCCAGCTCACGTTTTCGGGATACGGCTAATGAAAAACTGTTTTTT
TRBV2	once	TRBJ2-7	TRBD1	CASSVGDRVYEQYF	TGTGCCAGCAGTGTGGGGGACAGGGTTTACGAGCAGTACTTC
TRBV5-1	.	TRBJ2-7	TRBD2	CASSRDGRSSYEQYF	TGCGCCAGCAGCCGGGACGGGAGGAGCTCCTACGAGCAGTACTTC
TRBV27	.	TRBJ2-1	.	CASNSRGGAGYNEQFF	TGTGCCAGCAATTCTAGGGGTGGAGCCGGATACAATGAGCAGTTCTTC
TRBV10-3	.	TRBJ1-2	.	CAIRLTDVNYGYTF	TGTGCCATCAGGCTGACAGACGTGAACTATGGCTACACCTTC
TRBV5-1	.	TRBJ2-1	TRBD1	CASSLGQGAAYNEQFF	TGCGCCAGCAGCTTGGGACAGGGGGCGGCCTACAATGAGCAGTTCTTC
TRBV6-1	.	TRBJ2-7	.	CASSEASWQGSYEQYF	TGTGCCAGCAGTGAAGCTAGCTGGCAGGGGAGCTACGAGCAGTACTTC
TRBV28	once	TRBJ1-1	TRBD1	CASSMPGQMNTEAFF	TGTGCCAGCAGTATGCCGGGACAGATGAACACTGAAGCTTTCTTT
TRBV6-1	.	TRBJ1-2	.	CASSPRNYGYTF	TGTGCCAGCAGCCCGAGGAACTATGGCTACACCTTC
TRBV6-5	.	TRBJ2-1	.	CASTLPGMNEQFF	TGTGCCAGCACTTTACCAGGGATGAATGAGCAGTTCTTC
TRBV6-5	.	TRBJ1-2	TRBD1	CASSYSRGHYGYTF	TGTGCCAGCAGTTACTCGAGGGGGCACTATGGCTACACCTTC
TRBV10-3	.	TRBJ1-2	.	CATRTDDGYTF	TGTGCCACAAGGACAGACGATGGCTACACCTTC
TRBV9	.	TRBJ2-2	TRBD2	CATVLTSGGNGELFF	TGTGCCACGGTATTGACTAGCGGGGGTAACGGGGAGCTGTTTTTT
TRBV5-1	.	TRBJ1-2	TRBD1	CASSLDSQGSYGYTF	TGCGCCAGCAGCTTGGATTCACAGGGGAGCTATGGCTACACCTTC
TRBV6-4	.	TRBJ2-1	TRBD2	CASSDGAGGNNEQFF	TGTGCCAGCAGTGACGGAGCGGGAGGGAACAATGAGCAGTTCTTC
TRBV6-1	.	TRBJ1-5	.	CASSEGHGSNQPQHF	TGTGCCAGCAGTGAGGGACACGGGAGCAATCAGCCCCAGCATTTT
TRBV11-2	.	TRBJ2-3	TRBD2	CASSLGTSGSFTDTQYF	TGTGCCAGCAGCTTAGGGACTAGCGGGTCTTTCACAGATACGCAGTATTTT
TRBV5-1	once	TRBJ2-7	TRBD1	CASNQRTGGEQYF	TGCGCCAGCAACCAGAGGACAGGGGGTGAGCAGTACTTC
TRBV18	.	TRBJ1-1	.	CASSPSGAVAEAFF	TGTGCCAGCTCACCATCAGGGGCGGTCGCTGAAGCTTTCTTT
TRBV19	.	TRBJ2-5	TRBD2	CASSMLGGSRETQYF	TGTGCCAGTAGTATGCTTGGCGGGAGCCGGGAGACCCAGTACTTC
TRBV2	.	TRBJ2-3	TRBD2	CASSPTSGSTDTQYF	TGTGCCAGCAGTCCGACTAGCGGTAGCACAGATACGCAGTATTTT
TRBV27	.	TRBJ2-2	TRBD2	CASSLAGYTGELFF	TGTGCCAGCAGTCTAGCGGGGTACACCGGGGAGCTGTTTTTT
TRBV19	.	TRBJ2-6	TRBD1	CATADRAGANVLTF	TGTGCCACCGCGGACAGGGCTGGGGCCAACGTCCTGACTTTC
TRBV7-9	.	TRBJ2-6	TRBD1	CASTLGGQGLLSGANVLTF	TGTGCCAGCACCCTTGGGGGACAGGGGCTTCTCTCTGGGGCCAACGTCCTGACTTTC
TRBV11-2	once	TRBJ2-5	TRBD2	CASSLSGTSRETQYF	TGTGCCAGCAGCCTTTCCGGGACTAGCCGGGAGACCCAGTACTTC
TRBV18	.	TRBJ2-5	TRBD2	CASSIGTSGGETQYF	TGTGCCAGCTCAATTGGGACTAGCGGAGGGGAGACCCAGTACTTC
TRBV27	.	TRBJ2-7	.	CASSRRTVDSYEQYF	TGTGCCAGCAGTAGGAGGACAGTAGACTCCTACGAGCAGTACTTC
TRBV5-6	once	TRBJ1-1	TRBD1	CASKGTGRTEAFF	TGTGCCAGCAAAGGGACAGGTAGGACTGAAGCTTTCTTT
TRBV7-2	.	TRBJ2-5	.	CASSLGARETQYF	TGTGCCAGCAGCTTAGGAGCGAGGGAGACCCAGTACTTC
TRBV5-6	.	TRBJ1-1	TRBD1	CASSPDRVGTEAFF	TGTGCCAGCAGCCCGGACAGGGTGGGCACTGAAGCTTTCTTT
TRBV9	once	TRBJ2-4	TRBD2	CASSVGSGGAKNIQYF	TGTGCCAGCAGCGTAGGGAGCGGGGGGGCCAAAAACATTCAGTACTTC
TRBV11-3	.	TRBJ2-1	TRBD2	CASSPAGGGTGEQFF	TGTGCCAGCAGCCCCGCCGGGGGGGGGACTGGTGAGCAGTTCTTC
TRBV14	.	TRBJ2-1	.	CASSPLENHPYNEQFF	TGTGCCAGCAGCCCCCTGGAGAACCATCCTTACAATGAGCAGTTCTTC
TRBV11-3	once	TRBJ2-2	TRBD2	CASSFQGLVGTGELFF	TGTGCCAGCAGCTTTCAGGGACTAGTCGGCACCGGGGAGCTGTTTTTT
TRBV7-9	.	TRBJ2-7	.	CASSLFYEQYF	TGTGCCAGCAGCCTCTTCTACGAGCAGTACTTC
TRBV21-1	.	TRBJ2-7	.	CASRKGQPGSYEQYF	TGTGCCAGCAGGAAGGGACAGCCAGGATCCTACGAGCAGTACTTC
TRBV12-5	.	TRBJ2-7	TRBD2	CASGLFGRVLGEQYF	TGTGCTAGTGGTTTGTTCGGGAGGGTGCTTGGCGAGCAGTACTTC